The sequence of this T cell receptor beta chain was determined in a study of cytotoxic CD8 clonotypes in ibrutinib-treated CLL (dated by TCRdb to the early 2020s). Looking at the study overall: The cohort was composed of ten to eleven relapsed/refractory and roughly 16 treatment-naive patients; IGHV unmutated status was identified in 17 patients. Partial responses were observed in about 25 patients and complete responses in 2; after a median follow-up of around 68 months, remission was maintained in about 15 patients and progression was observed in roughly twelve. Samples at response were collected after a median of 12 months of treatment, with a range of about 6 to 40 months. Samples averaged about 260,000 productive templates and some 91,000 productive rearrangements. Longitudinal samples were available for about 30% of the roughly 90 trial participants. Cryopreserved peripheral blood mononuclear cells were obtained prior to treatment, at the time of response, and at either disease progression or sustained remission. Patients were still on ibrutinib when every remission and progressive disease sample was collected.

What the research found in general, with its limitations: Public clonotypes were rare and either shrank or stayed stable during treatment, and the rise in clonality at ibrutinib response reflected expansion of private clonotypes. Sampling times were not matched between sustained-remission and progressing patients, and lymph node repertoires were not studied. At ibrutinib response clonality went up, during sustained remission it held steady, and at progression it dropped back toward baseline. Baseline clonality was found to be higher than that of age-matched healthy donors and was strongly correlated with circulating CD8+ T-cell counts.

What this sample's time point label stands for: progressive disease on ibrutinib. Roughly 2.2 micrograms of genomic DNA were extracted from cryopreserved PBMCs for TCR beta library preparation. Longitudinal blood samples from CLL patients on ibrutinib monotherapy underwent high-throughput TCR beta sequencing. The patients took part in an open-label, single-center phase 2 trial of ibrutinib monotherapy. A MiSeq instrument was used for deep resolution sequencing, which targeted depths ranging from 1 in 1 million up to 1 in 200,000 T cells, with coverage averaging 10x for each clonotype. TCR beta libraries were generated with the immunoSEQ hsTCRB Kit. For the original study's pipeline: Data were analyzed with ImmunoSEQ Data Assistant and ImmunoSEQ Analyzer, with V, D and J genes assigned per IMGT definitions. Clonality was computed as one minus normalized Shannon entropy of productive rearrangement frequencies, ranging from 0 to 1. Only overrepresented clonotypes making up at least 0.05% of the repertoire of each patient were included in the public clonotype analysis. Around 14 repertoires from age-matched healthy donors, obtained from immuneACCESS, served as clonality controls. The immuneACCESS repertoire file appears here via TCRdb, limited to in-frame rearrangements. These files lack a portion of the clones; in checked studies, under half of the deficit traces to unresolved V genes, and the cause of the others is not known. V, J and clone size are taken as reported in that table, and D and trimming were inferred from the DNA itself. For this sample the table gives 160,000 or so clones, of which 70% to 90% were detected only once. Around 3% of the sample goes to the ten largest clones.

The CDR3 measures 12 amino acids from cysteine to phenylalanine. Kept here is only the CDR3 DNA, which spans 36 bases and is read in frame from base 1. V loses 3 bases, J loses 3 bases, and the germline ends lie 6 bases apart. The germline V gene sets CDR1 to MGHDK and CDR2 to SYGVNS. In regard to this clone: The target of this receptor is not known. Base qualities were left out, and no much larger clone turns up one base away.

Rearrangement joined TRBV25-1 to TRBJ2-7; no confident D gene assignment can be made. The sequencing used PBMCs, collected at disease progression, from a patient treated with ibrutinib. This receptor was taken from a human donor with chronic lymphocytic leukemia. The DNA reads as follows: TGTGCCAGCAGTGATCTTGTCTACGAGCAGTACTTC. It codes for CASSDLVYEQYF.